This T cell receptor beta chain was captured by sequencing in a study of regulatory T cells in long-lasting Graves disease. Study summary: Newly diagnosed Graves' patients had under 3 months of antithyroid drugs.

Regarding the study as a whole: Persistent disease exhibited a predilection for TRBV28, TRBJ1-2 and TRBJ2-5.

The table lists this clonotype with many counts. Its target is unknown. Specified time point: newly diagnosed GD, antithyroid drugs for less than 3 months. Scientists built the TCR library using RNA that was extracted from PBMCs. Xi'an, China, was home to the endocrinology department that provided patients. With iRepertoire HTBI primers and Arm-PCR of CDR3 regions, TCR beta libraries were built. One entry per CDR3 protein, called by TCRdb with MiXCR from the multiplex PCR reads. The sample records hundreds of thousands of distinct CDR3 sequences, around 17% being singletons. Germline loops: CDR1 MDHEN, CDR2 SYDVKM. The CDR3 totals 14 residues. Trimming removed 6 bases from V and 9 bases from J, with 18 bases in between. The sample also formed part of further work on T cells in Graves' hyperthyroidism and ophthalmopathy. That paper adds: Ophthalmopathy was model-predicted a median about 6.9 months pre-onset.

This receptor was obtained from a woman in her twenties or thirties with Graves disease. The V call is TRBV28, the J call TRBJ2-1; D not certain. The sequences come from peripheral blood mononuclear cells (PBMCs), collected at new diagnosis, from a patient treated with antithyroid drugs. CDR3: CASSDGARLGEQFF. The CDR3 bases are TGTGCCAGCAGCGACGGTGCCCGTCTGGGTGAGCAGTTCTTC.